The 20 T cell receptor beta chains given below trace back to one sample, sequenced in a study of cytomegalovirus exposure and HLA in healthy donors. 60 Vbeta and 13 Jbeta primers were used in PCR. TCRdb's copy holds only in-frame clones and misses some; the assay was immunoSEQ multiplex PCR. The sample has fewer than 150,000 clones, about three quarters seen once. The source material was PBMCs. All receptors come from a man aged 35 to 55 in good health and CMV-seropositive.

The chain couples TRBV5-1 to TRBJ1-2; no definite D call. Deletions cut 6 bases from V and 7 bases from J, with 16 bases between. This CDR3 comprises 13 residues. The germline V gene encodes CDR1 SGHRS and CDR2 YFSETQ. CDR3 nucleotides: TGCGCCAGCATGGTCCCGGGGAGTAGTGGCTACACCTTC. Residues: CASMVPGSSGYTF.

The V gene is TRBV9, the J gene TRBJ2-7; TRBD2 matches 15 bases. The germline V gene encodes CDR1 SGDLS and CDR2 YYNGEE. This CDR3 is built from 17 residues. After removal of 4 bases from V and 5 bases from J, the junction contained 10 bases not matched to a gene. CDR3 coding DNA: TGTGCCAGCAGCCCCGGGACTAGCGGGAGGATTTTCGACGAGCAGTACTTC. Translation gives CASSPGTSGRIFDEQYF.

CDR3: CASSLGMDSYNEQFF. DNA for the CDR3: TGCGCCAGCAGCCTGGGGATGGACAGCTACAATGAGCAGTTCTTC. The rearrangement joins TRBV4-3 to TRBJ2-1; possible D gene TRBD1, 6 bases. This CDR3 region has 15 residues. Germline-derived CDR1 and CDR2 are LGHNA and YSLEER. Between the trimmed V and J ends, which lost 4 bases and 3 bases, there was a span of 13 bases.

The chain couples TRBV19 to TRBJ1-1; 7 bases match TRBD1. Germline V gene data show CDR1 as LNHDA and CDR2 as SQIVND (reference sequence). Losses at the gene ends were 6 bases for V and 7 bases for J; bases not matched to a gene: 8. This CDR3 has 13 residues. Here the CDR3 reads CASREGGLSEAFF. The CDR3, as DNA: TGTGCCAGTAGGGAAGGGGGCCTGAGTGAAGCTTTCTTT.

This chain joins TRBV28 and TRBJ2-2, with D perhaps TRBD1 (6 bases). The CDR3 is 17 residues long. Germline assignment: CDR1 MDHEN and CDR2 SYDVKM. The V gene lost 2 bases and the J gene lost 6 bases, with 19 bases spanning the gap. This CDR3 reads CASSLVSVRGPSGELFF. CDR3 DNA sequence: TGTGCCAGCAGTTTAGTCTCGGTCAGGGGTCCGTCCGGGGAGCTGTTTTTT. The full variable domain, with the rest looked up from reference TRBV28 and TRBJ2-2, is DVKVTQSSRYLVKRTGEKVFLECVQDMDHENMFWYRQDPGLGLRLIYFSYDVKMKEKGDIPEGYSVSREKKERFSLILESASTNQTSMYLCASSLVSVRGPSGELFFGEGSRLTVL.

The CDR3 region has the DNA TGCGCCAGCAGCCAAGATCGAATCCGAGGCACTAATGAAAAACTGTTTTTT. Protein product: CASSQDRIRGTNEKLFF. The genes are TRBV4-3 and TRBJ1-4; no clear D. CDR1 and CDR2 from the germline V gene are LGHNA and YSLEER. The CDR3 has 17 amino acids. Trimming took 0 bases from V and 2 from J, leaving 13 bases between them.

The chain carries TRBV7-2 and TRBJ2-7; 7 bases fit TRBD2. Germline V gene data show CDR1 as SGHTA and CDR2 as FQGNSA. The length of the CDR3 is 14 residues. V was clipped by 7 bases and J by 2 bases; unmatched bases: 8. The CDR3 DNA is TGTGCCAGCATCTCTTCGGGAGGACCCTACGAGCAGTACTTC. Translated: CASISSGGPYEQYF.

This clone showed up just a few times. The V and J genes are TRBV29-1 and TRBJ2-5; tentative D call: TRBD2 (5 bases). Germline V gene lookup returns CDR1 SQVTM and CDR2 ANQGSEA. This CDR3 has 12 amino acids. V was clipped by 1 base and J by 2 bases, with 5 bases between them. CDR3 coding DNA: TGCAGCGTTGAAGCGGGGCAAGAGACCCAGTACTTC. Protein sequence: CSVEAGQETQYF.

This clone was counted a few times. V usage is TRBV19 and J usage is TRBJ1-5; D is perhaps TRBD1 (6 bases). Trimming pared 1 base from V and 11 bases from J, leaving 30 bases between. Germline loops: CDR1 LNHDA, CDR2 SQIVND (reference sequence). This CDR3 has 19 residues. CDR3 in DNA: TGTGCCAGTAGTATAGTTTCGGGACGATCGGGACACCTACCTTCGGCCCAGCATTTT. Translation gives CASSIVSGRSGHLPSAQHF.

The V call is TRBV13, the J call TRBJ1-1; 10 nucleotides align to TRBD1. V trimming: 5 bases; J trimming: 10 bases; junction bases outside the gene matches: 7. CDR3 size: 13 residues. CDR1 is PRHDT, CDR2 FYEKMQ, per germline (reference sequence). The CDR3 spells CASSPGTGEGAFF. The CDR3 DNA reads as TGTGCCAGCAGCCCCGGGACAGGGGAAGGAGCTTTCTTT.

V is TRBV6-5 and J is TRBJ2-7; D is possibly TRBD1 (5 bases). Germline V gives CDR1 MNHEY, CDR2 SVGAGI. This CDR3 is 15 amino acids long. Between the trimmed V and J ends, which lost 0 bases and 2 bases, there was a span of 11 bases. The CDR3 sequence is CASSYSEGATYEQYF. The DNA of the CDR3 is TGTGCCAGCAGTTACTCTGAAGGGGCCACCTACGAGCAGTACTTC.

The chain joins TRBV5-8 to TRBJ1-5; possibly TRBD1 for D (5 bases). Germline V gene data show CDR1 as SGHTS and CDR2 as YDEGEE. The CDR3 has 15 residues. V was shortened by 0 bases and J by 0 bases, with 7 bases between the two germline ends. The CDR3 nucleotides are TGTGCCAGCAGCTTGGAGGGGTATAGCAATCAGCCCCAGCATTTT. Its protein product is CASSLEGYSNQPQHF. The full variable domain, its missing parts supplied by reference TRBV5-8 and TRBJ1-5, is EAGVTQSPTHLIKTRGQQATLRCSPISGHTSVYWYQQALGLGLQFLLWYDEGEERNRGNFPPRFSGRQFPNYSSELNVNALELEDSALYLCASSLEGYSNQPQHFGDGTRLSIL.

Worth noting for this clone: Other DNA sequences within the sample encode an identical CDR3. The chain joins TRBV19 to TRBJ2-7; 7 nucleotides line up with TRBD1. The CDR3 contains 12 residues. Germline-derived CDR1 and CDR2 are LNHDA and SQIVND (reference sequence). J was trimmed by 4 bases and V by 5 bases; bases with no gene match: 2. The CDR3 DNA reads as TGTGCCAGTAGTCCACAGGGGTACGAGCAGTACTTC. Encoded protein: CASSPQGYEQYF.

In its sample, this clone was seen a few times. CDR3 protein: CASSQRRTGLDTQYF. In nucleotides, the CDR3 is TGCGCCAGCAGCCAACGTCGGACAGGCCTTGATACGCAGTATTTT. V usage is TRBV4-3 and J usage is TRBJ2-3; 7 bases map to TRBD1. The CDR3 spans 15 residues. Germline V gene data show CDR1 as LGHNA and CDR2 as YSLEER. V gave up 2 bases and J gave up 6 bases; unmatched junction bases: 8.

The V and J genes are TRBV2 and TRBJ2-3, with D perhaps matching TRBD1 (6 bases). Germline V gene sequence: CDR1 SNHLY, CDR2 FYNNEI. This CDR3 comprises 14 residues. Trimming removed 10 bases at V and 1 base at J, with 15 bases between. The CDR3 is CAKPQGWGTDTQYF. Here the CDR3 DNA reads TGTGCCAAACCACAGGGATGGGGCACAGATACGCAGTATTTT.

The V call is TRBV13, the J call TRBJ1-6; 9 nucleotides agree with TRBD1. The CDR3 has 15 residues. The junction had 9 bases not matched to a gene; V was cut back by 6 bases and J by 9 bases. The germline gives CDR1 PRHDT, CDR2 FYEKMQ (reference sequence). Written as DNA, the CDR3 is TGTGCCAGCAGACCTACCGGGACAGGGTTTTCACCCCTCCACTTT. This codes for CASRPTGTGFSPLHF.

This chain joins TRBV5-1 and TRBJ2-5; tentatively, D is TRBD2 (6 bases). In germline, CDR1 is SGHRS, CDR2 YFSETQ. The CDR3 totals 13 residues. Trimming removed 2 bases at V and 5 bases at J, with 10 bases between. CDR3 DNA sequence: TGCGCCAGCAGCTTCGAGGGGAGGGAGACCCAGTACTTC. It translates to CASSFEGRETQYF.

The rearrangement uses TRBV6-5 and TRBJ2-5; possible D gene TRBD1, 6 bases. The V gene lost 7 bases and the J gene lost 1 base, with 13 bases spanning the gap. The CDR3 is 14 amino acids. Germline loops: CDR1 MNHEY, CDR2 SVGAGI. The CDR3 DNA follows: TGTGCCAGCAACAAACAGGGTCCCCAAGAGACCCAGTACTTC. This gives the protein CASNKQGPQETQYF.

The chain is built from TRBV15 and TRBJ2-2, with no clear D. Germline V lookup: CDR1 LNHNV, CDR2 YYDKDF (reference sequence). The CDR3 has 16 amino acids. Trimming removed 0 bases at V and 4 bases at J, with 12 bases between. The CDR3 loop is CATSRDLAEATGELFF. The CDR3 nucleotides are TGTGCCACCAGCAGAGATCTGGCCGAGGCCACCGGGGAGCTGTTTTTT.

The chain carries TRBV4-2 and TRBJ1-1; 7 nucleotides align to TRBD1. Germline lookup yields CDR1 LGHNA and CDR2 YNFKEQ. This CDR3 comprises 17 residues. V lost 3 bases and J lost 3; bases outside the gene matches: 13. CDR3 bases: TGTGCCAGCAGCCAGGTCGTGGCAGGGGGGATGGACACTGAAGCTTTCTTT. It specifies CASSQVVAGGMDTEAFF.